This record looks at one TCR beta chain sequence and its context. These data come from a study of blood T cell repertoires in COVID-19. The germline V and J ends were trimmed by 3 bases and 3 bases, with 8 bases remaining between them. The CDR3 contains 13 residues. Clones were sequenced by immunoSEQ multiplex PCR, and TCRdb holds only the in-frame ones, with some missing. This repertoire shows approximately 200,000 clones, under 90% found once; its top ten account for less than 2%. What was sequenced was PBMCs or T cells enriched from blood (not recorded which). This sequence joins TRBV12-3 or TRBV12-4 and TRBJ2-5, with no clear D. The receptor's source is a man aged 55-75 years who had recovered from COVID-19. Here the CDR3 DNA reads TGTGCCAGCAGTTTTTCAGAAAAAGAGACCCAGTACTTC. This translates into CASSFSEKETQYF.